This entry lists 25 T cell receptor beta chains sequenced from one sample in a study of PD-1 and CTLA-4 blockade in melanoma. Produced via immunoSEQ multiplex PCR; TCRdb's table is partial and in-frame only. This table has some 29,000 clones, 85% to 90% appearing once. The input for sequencing was CD8+ T cells from peripheral blood, taken before anti-PD-1 treatment. The receptor source for this set is a human donor with melanoma.

The CDR3 is CASRGIGPDTQYF. The DNA of the CDR3 is TGTGCCAGCAGGGGGATTGGGCCAGATACGCAGTATTTT. V usage is TRBV14 and J usage is TRBJ2-3; D not resolved. Trimming pared 6 bases from V and 4 bases from J, leaving 11 bases between. Germline CDR1 SGHDN, CDR2 FVKESK. The CDR3 extends over 13 amino acids.

J is TRBJ1-1 and V is TRBV14; 7 bases match TRBD1. The CDR3 extends over 14 amino acids. V trimming: 5 bases; J trimming: 3 bases; junction bases outside the gene matches: 6. Germline V gives CDR1 SGHDN, CDR2 FVKESK. Written as DNA, the CDR3 is TGTGCCAGCAGCGGAAGGGGGCGAGACACTGAAGCTTTCTTT. Protein: CASSGRGRDTEAFF.

V gene TRBV30 combines with J gene TRBJ2-3; TRBD2 aligns across 9 bases. V shed 3 bases and J 5 bases; nucleotides not matched to a gene: 6. The CDR3 contains 14 residues. Germline assignment: CDR1 GTSNPN and CDR2 SVGIG (reference sequence). The CDR3 sequence: CAWSSSGMGDTQYF. In nucleotides, the CDR3 is TGTGCCTGGAGCTCTAGCGGGATGGGAGATACGCAGTATTTT.

This chain links TRBV2 with TRBJ2-7, with 10 bases lining up with TRBD1. Germline CDR1 reads SNHLY; CDR2 reads FYNNEI. This CDR3 region has 16 residues. Trimming at V came to 2 bases and at J to 3 bases, leaving 7 bases not matched to a gene. CDR3 nucleotide sequence: TGTGCCAGCAGTGAAAGGCGGGACAGGGGAAGCTACGAGCAGTACTTC. This translates into CASSERRDRGSYEQYF.

This chain connects TRBV20-1 to TRBJ1-2; tentative D call: TRBD1 (5 bases). Germline V gene sequence: CDR1 DFQATT, CDR2 SNEGSKA (reference sequence). The CDR3 extends over 11 amino acids. Trimming removed 7 bases from V and 5 bases from J, with 11 bases in between. Written as DNA, the CDR3 is TGCAGTGGCGGGGGATTATATGGCTACACCTTC. Translating it yields CSGGGLYGYTF.

V usage is TRBV30 and J usage is TRBJ1-6; tentatively, D is TRBD1 (6 bases). V dropped 5 bases and J dropped 5 bases, with 10 bases sitting between them. CDR3 size: 13 residues. Germline V CDR1 and CDR2: GTSNPN, SVGIG (reference sequence). The CDR3 DNA reads TGTGCCTGGGAGGGGGGGGATAATTCACCCCTCCACTTT. Residues: CAWEGGDNSPLHF.

The chain's CDR3 is CAWSNAGGFEKLFF. The CDR3 DNA reads TGTGCCTGGAGTAATGCAGGGGGCTTTGAAAAACTGTTTTTT. The chain uses TRBV30 and TRBJ1-4, with 8 bases aligning to TRBD1. The CDR3 consists of 14 residues. V shed 2 bases, J shed 7 bases, and the junction held 6 bases outside the gene matches. The germline V gene encodes CDR1 GTSNPN and CDR2 SVGIG (reference sequence).

This clone was counted a few times. The chain recombines TRBV7-9 with TRBJ1-5; D is unclear. The V gene's germline CDR1 is SEHNR and CDR2 FQNEAQ (reference sequence). The CDR3 loop spans 12 amino acids. V was cut by 0 bases and J by 3 bases, with 0 bases left in between. The chain's CDR3 is CASSLANQPQHF. CDR3 nucleotide sequence: TGTGCCAGCAGCTTAGCCAATCAGCCCCAGCATTTT.

The chain uses TRBV19 and TRBJ2-1, with 10 bases fitting TRBD1. CDR3 size: 15 residues. Germline values: CDR1 LNHDA, CDR2 SQIVND (reference sequence). The J segment lost 6 bases and the V segment lost 3 bases, leaving 5 bases of the junction unmatched. CDR3 in DNA: TGTGCCAGTAGTATGACAGGGGGCCGATCCAATGAGCAGTTCTTC. It codes for CASSMTGGRSNEQFF.

The CDR3 coding sequence is TGTGCCAGTAGTATACTACCCCAATCCACAGATACGCAGTATTTT. Translation gives CASSILPQSTDTQYF. V gene TRBV19 combines with J gene TRBJ2-3; D is ambiguous. The CDR3 is made up of 15 amino acids. Germline assignment: CDR1 LNHDA and CDR2 SQIVND (reference sequence). Trimming took off 2 bases at V and 2 bases at J, with 11 bases between the two ends.

Of note for this clone: Compared with germline, one end of the junction differs, possibly owing to a read error. The V gene is TRBV15, the J gene TRBJ2-2; TRBD1 might be the D (5 bases). Looked up from germline, CDR1 is LNHNV and CDR2 is YYDKDF (reference sequence). The CDR3 has 12 amino acids. The CDR3 spells CASRENTGELFF. As DNA, the CDR3 is TGTGCCTCCAGGGAGAACACCGGGGAGCTGTTTTTT.

V usage is TRBV30 and J usage is TRBJ2-1; 10 bases match TRBD2. The CDR3 extends over 14 amino acids. Germline loops: CDR1 GTSNPN, CDR2 SVGIG (reference sequence). Trimming removed 0 bases from V and 7 bases from J; junction bases left unmatched: 3. The CDR3 bases are TGTGCCTGGAGTGTGCTAGCGGGAGTGAATGAGCAGTTCTTC. As protein: CAWSVLAGVNEQFF.

This chain connects TRBV14 to TRBJ2-7; 9 bases match TRBD1. Germline values: CDR1 SGHDN, CDR2 FVKESK. V lost 6 bases and J lost 2; bases outside the gene matches: 8. CDR3 length equals 15 residues. In DNA, the CDR3 is TGTGCCAGCAGAGAAGGGACAGGGCCCACCTACGAGCAGTACTTC. It encodes CASREGTGPTYEQYF.

This sequence joins TRBV3-1 (or the pseudogene TRBV3-2) and TRBJ2-2, with TRBD2 matching over 8 bases. Germline V gene sequence: CDR1 LGHDT, CDR2 YNNKEL (reference sequence). The CDR3 spans 17 residues. J was trimmed by 4 bases and V by 5 bases; bases with no gene match: 12. The chain's CDR3 is CASSSSLAGGGTGELFF. Here the CDR3 DNA reads TGTGCCAGCAGCTCTTCGCTAGCGGGTGGAGGCACCGGGGAGCTGTTTTTT.

The chain employs TRBV10-2 and TRBJ2-4; D ambiguous. V lost 3 bases and J lost 6, with 6 bases in between. Germline assignment: CDR1 WSHSY and CDR2 SAAADI. The CDR3 is 12 amino acids. Here the CDR3 DNA reads TGCGCCAGCAGTGACCCAAGAAACATTCAGTACTTC. It codes for CASSDPRNIQYF.

This sequence joins TRBV7-2 and TRBJ1-2, with D unresolved. The CDR3 extends over 13 amino acids. V lost 4 bases and J lost 9, with 15 bases in between. Germline assignment: CDR1 SGHTA and CDR2 FQGNSA. The CDR3 region is CASSSVPEGSYTF. CDR3 in DNA: TGTGCCAGCAGCTCCGTTCCTGAGGGAAGCTACACCTTC.

The chain employs TRBV7-9 and TRBJ1-6; possible D gene TRBD1, 5 bases. Trimming removed 4 bases at V and 8 bases at J, with 12 bases between. Germline lookup yields CDR1 SEHNR and CDR2 FQNEAQ (reference sequence). The CDR3 loop spans 14 amino acids. The CDR3 DNA follows: TGTGCCAGCAGCTCCCCAGGGTGGGATTCACCCCTCCACTTT. Residues: CASSSPGWDSPLHF.

This clone came up once. This chain joins TRBV19 and TRBJ2-7, with D uncertain. Trimming cost V 4 bases and J 0 bases, with 7 bases left between them. Germline V lookup: CDR1 LNHDA, CDR2 SQIVND (reference sequence). The CDR3 is 13 residues long. The CDR3 sequence: CASSKSPSYEQYF. DNA for the CDR3: TGTGCCAGTAGTAAGAGCCCCTCCTACGAGCAGTACTTC.

This chain joins TRBV30 and TRBJ1-2; D is uncertain. V gave up 1 base and J gave up 4 bases, with 7 bases separating them. This CDR3 contains 12 residues. CDR1 and CDR2 from the germline V gene are GTSNPN and SVGIG (reference sequence). As DNA, the CDR3 is TGTGCCTGGAGTGCAGGCGCCTATGGCTACACCTTC. Its translation is CAWSAGAYGYTF.

The rearrangement uses TRBV28 and TRBJ2-7; D possibly corresponds to TRBD1 (6 bases). V lost 3 bases and J lost 6, with 18 bases in between. This CDR3 region has 15 residues. Germline lookup yields CDR1 MDHEN and CDR2 SYDVKM. This CDR3 is CASSFSGVVSFEQYF. The CDR3 DNA follows: TGTGCCAGCAGTTTCTCAGGGGTTGTCTCTTTCGAGCAGTACTTC.

This chain joins TRBV19 and TRBJ2-7; 7 bases agree with TRBD2. V lost 1 base and J lost 7; bases outside the gene matches: 7. Germline loops: CDR1 LNHDA, CDR2 SQIVND (reference sequence). CDR3 size: 14 residues. The CDR3 region has the DNA TGTGCCAGTAGTATAGCGGGCGGGAGCGGTGAGCAGTACTTC. Protein product: CASSIAGGSGEQYF.

The J gene is TRBJ2-7, the V gene TRBV7-9; perhaps D is TRBD1 or TRBD2 (5 bases each). Germline values: CDR1 SEHNR, CDR2 FQNEAQ (reference sequence). CDR3 size: 14 residues. V lost 5 bases to trimming and J lost 1 base, with 12 bases between them. The CDR3 nucleotides are TGTGCCAGCAGCGACGGGACGGTTTCCTACGAGCAGTACTTC. Encoded protein: CASSDGTVSYEQYF. Full variable domain (remainder filled in from reference TRBV7-9 and TRBJ2-7): DTGVSQNPRHKITKRGQNVTFRCDPISEHNRLYWYRQTLGQGPEFLTYFQNEAQLEKSRLLSDRFSAERPKGSFSTLEIQRTEQGDSAMYLCASSDGTVSYEQYFGPGTRLTVT.

The CDR3 DNA reads as TGCGCCAGCAGCTTTGAACCCCTAGGCCCTCTGGAGACCCAGTACTTC. Amino acids: CASSFEPLGPLETQYF. The chain couples TRBV5-1 to TRBJ2-5; D uncertain. CDR1 SGHRS and CDR2 YFSETQ come from the germline V gene. V shed 2 bases and J shed 5 bases, with 19 bases lying between them. This CDR3 region has 16 residues. Filled out from reference TRBV5-1 and TRBJ2-5, the complete variable domain reads KAGVTQTPRYLIKTRGQQVTLSCSPISGHRSVSWYQQTPGQGLQFLFEYFSETQRNKGNFPGRFSGRQFSNSRSEMNVSTLELGDSALYLCASSFEPLGPLETQYFGPGTRLLVL.

This clone has only a few counts. The gene calls are TRBV19 and TRBJ2-1; 7 bases are a match to TRBD2. The CDR3 sequence is 12 residues long. Germline V gives CDR1 LNHDA, CDR2 SQIVND (reference sequence). V was clipped by 6 bases and J by 9 bases; unmatched bases: 5. CDR3 coding DNA: TGTGCCAGTAGGCTCTCTAGCGGTGAGCAGTTCTTC. Translating it yields CASRLSSGEQFF.

Concerning this clone itself: Different DNA sequences within this sample yield the same CDR3. J is TRBJ1-3 and V is TRBV27; TRBD1 is a possible D gene (5 bases). V dropped 2 bases and J dropped 0 bases, with 5 bases sitting between them. This CDR3 is 14 amino acids long. Per the germline V gene, CDR1 is MNHEY and CDR2 is SMNVEV (reference sequence). Here the CDR3 reads CASSLQGSGNTIYF. As DNA, the CDR3 is TGTGCCAGCAGTTTACAGGGCTCTGGAAACACCATATATTTT.